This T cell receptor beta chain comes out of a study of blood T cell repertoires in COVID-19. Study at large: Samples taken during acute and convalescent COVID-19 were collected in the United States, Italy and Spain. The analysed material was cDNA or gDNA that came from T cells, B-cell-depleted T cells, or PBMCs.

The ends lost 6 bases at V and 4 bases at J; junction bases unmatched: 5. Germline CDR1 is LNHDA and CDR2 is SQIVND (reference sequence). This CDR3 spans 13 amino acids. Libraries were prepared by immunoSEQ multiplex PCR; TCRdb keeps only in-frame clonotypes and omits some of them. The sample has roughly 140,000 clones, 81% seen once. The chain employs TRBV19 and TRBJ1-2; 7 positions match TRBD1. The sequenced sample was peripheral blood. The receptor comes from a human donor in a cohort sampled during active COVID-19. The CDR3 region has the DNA TGTGCCAGTAGACCACGGGACAGCTATGGCTACACCTTC. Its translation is CASRPRDSYGYTF. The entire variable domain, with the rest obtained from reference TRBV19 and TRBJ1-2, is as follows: DGGITQSPKYLFRKEGQNVTLSCEQNLNHDAMYWYRQDPGQGLRLIYYSQIVNDFQKGDIAEGYSVSREKKESFPLTVTSAQKNPTAFYLCASRPRDSYGYTFGSGTRLTVV.